There are many counts of the clone carrying this T cell receptor (beta chain). Its specificity is not known. Germline-derived CDR1 and CDR2 are WSHSY and SAAADI. This CDR3 is built from 16 residues. V was pared by 5 bases and J by 6 bases, with 11 bases of the junction left unmatched. One entry per CDR3 protein, called by TCRdb with MiXCR from the multiplex PCR reads. This table holds approximately 150,000 distinct CDR3 sequences, around a third found once. The sample is drawn from a study of breast tumors, draining lymph nodes, adjacent tissues. Study-wide results and limits: Tumor repertoires ranked between lymph nodes and nontumor tissue in diversity, with V and J gene preferences.

Samples came from axillary lymph nodes draining the breast cancer. The specimen was axillary lymph node tissue. The chain employs TRBV10-2 and TRBJ2-5; 11 nucleotides match TRBD1. This TCR was sampled from a female donor with breast cancer. Some clones in this sample may be carry-over from other donors' samples. The chain's CDR3 is CASSKLGQGVAKTQYF. The CDR3 region has the DNA TGCGCCAGCAGTAAGTTGGGACAGGGGGTTGCGAAGACCCAGTACTTC.